This T cell receptor beta chain was recovered during a study of blood T cell repertoires in COVID-19. Study summary: Some COVID-19 samples were acute and others convalescent; all came from the United States, Italy and Spain. From T cells, B-cell-depleted T cells, or PBMCs came the material, which was cDNA or gDNA.

How the authors handled the data: Estimates of nucleated cell counts were drawn from the amplification of reference gene primers. Clones were read by immunoSEQ multiplex PCR, and TCRdb kept only the in-frame ones, dropping some. That table supplies the V and J calls and clone size; D and trimming were determined from the DNA. Of fewer than 65,000 clones in the sample, 80% to 90% were seen once. In germline, CDR1 is ENHRY, CDR2 SYGVKD. V was clipped by 10 bases and J by 0 bases, with 16 bases between them. This CDR3 comprises 15 residues. The TCR originated in a man between 60 and 75 years old with acute or convalescent COVID-19. The chain has TRBV10-3 and TRBJ2-4, with D perhaps matching TRBD1 (6 bases). The specimen was peripheral blood. CDR3: CASDNGGLAKNIQYF. CDR3 nucleotides: TGTGCCAGCGATAATGGGGGCTTAGCCAAAAACATTCAGTACTTC.